Each of the 5 T cell receptor beta chains below was sequenced from the same sample in a study of monozygotic twins with inflammatory bowel disease. TCRdb re-called the 5' RACE reads and catalogs CDR3 proteins one per entry, DNA excluded. This sample's clone table lists about 200,000 distinct CDR3 sequences. Sequencing was done on a sample of blood. The source of these receptors is a human donor with ulcerative colitis or Crohn's disease, or a healthy co-twin of an affected twin (not recorded which).

The chain carries TRBV20-1 and TRBJ2-3. The CDR3 contains 11 residues. Germline V gene lookup returns CDR1 DFQATT and CDR2 SNEGSKA (reference sequence). Here the CDR3 reads CSVPKGDTQYF.

The V gene is TRBV12-3 or TRBV12-4, the J gene TRBJ1-1. The CDR3 covers 14 residues. This CDR3 is CASSLSSMNTEAFF.

The chain links TRBV7-3 to TRBJ2-1; the TRBD1 assignment by TCRdb is unverifiable without DNA. The CDR3 is made up of 13 amino acids. Germline assignment: CDR1 SGHTA and CDR2 FQGTGA. CDR3 sequence: CASSSPGQGTQFF.

The genes are TRBV5-1 and TRBJ2-2; TCRdb indicates TRBD1, and absent DNA this call remains unverified. The CDR3 loop spans 16 amino acids. In germline, CDR1 is SGHRS, CDR2 YFSETQ. The CDR3 sequence is CASSLAGGGNTGELFF. The complete variable domain, with remaining parts taken from reference TRBV5-1 and TRBJ2-2, reads KAGVTQTPRYLIKTRGQQVTLSCSPISGHRSVSWYQQTPGQGLQFLFEYFSETQRNKGNFPGRFSGRQFSNSRSEMNVSTLELGDSALYLCASSLAGGGNTGELFFGEGSRLTVL.

This chain connects TRBV5-1 to TRBJ2-1; there is no DNA to check the TCRdb D call of TRBD1. Germline lookup yields CDR1 SGHRS and CDR2 YFSETQ. This CDR3 region has 15 residues. This chain's CDR3 is CASSSRQGLYNEQFF.